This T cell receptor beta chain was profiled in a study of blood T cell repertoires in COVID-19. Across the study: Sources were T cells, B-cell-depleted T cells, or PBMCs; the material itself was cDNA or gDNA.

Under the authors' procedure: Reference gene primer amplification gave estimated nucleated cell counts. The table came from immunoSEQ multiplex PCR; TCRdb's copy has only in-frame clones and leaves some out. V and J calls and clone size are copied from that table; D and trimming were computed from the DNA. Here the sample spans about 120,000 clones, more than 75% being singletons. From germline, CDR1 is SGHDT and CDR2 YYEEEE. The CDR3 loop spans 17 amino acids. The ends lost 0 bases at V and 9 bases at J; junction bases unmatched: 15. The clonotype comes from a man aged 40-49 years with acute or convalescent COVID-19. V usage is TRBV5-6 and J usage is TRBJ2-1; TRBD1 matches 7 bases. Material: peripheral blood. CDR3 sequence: CASSLGPRQGVLSEQFF. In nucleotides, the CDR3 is TGTGCCAGCAGCTTGGGCCCTAGACAGGGAGTTCTTAGTGAGCAGTTCTTC.